The sequence of this T cell receptor (beta chain) was determined in a study of T cells in Graves' hyperthyroidism and ophthalmopathy. In its sample, this clonotype was seen a few times. With V trimmed by 8 bases and J by 2 bases, 6 bases remained unmatched. This CDR3 region has 16 residues. Looked up from germline, CDR1 is SGHNT and CDR2 is YENEEA. Researchers took RNA transcripts and amplified the TCR beta CDR3 regions from them. RT-PCR in the first round (using the HTBI primer set) targeted the TCR CDR3. One entry per CDR3 protein results from TCRdb running MiXCR on the multiplex PCR reads. This table has 600,000 or so distinct CDR3 sequences, 15% to 20% appearing once.

The receptor's source is a woman under 40 with Graves' hyperthyroidism. The chain joins TRBV11-3 to TRBJ2-7, with 16 bases identical to TRBD2. Sequenced input: blood. The CDR3 loop reads CASAGTSGRAPYEQYF. CDR3 sequence (DNA): TGTGCCAGCGCCGGGACTAGCGGGAGGGCGCCCTACGAGCAGTACTTC.